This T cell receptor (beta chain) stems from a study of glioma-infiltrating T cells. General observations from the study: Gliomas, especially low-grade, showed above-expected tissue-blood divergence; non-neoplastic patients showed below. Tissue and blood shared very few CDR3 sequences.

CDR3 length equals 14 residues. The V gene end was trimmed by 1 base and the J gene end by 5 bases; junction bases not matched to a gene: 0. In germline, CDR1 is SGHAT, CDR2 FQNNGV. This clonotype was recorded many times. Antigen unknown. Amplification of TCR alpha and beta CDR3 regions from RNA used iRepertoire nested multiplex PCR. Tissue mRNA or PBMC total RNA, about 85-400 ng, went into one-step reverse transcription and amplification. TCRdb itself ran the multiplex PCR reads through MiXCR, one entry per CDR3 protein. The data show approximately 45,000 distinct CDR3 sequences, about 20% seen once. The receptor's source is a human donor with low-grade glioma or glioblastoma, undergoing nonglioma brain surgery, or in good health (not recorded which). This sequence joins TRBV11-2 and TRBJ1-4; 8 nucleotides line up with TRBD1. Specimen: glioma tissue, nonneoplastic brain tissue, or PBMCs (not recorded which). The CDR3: CASSLGQGNEKLFF. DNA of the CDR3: TGTGCCAGCAGCTTAGGACAGGGGAATGAAAAACTGTTTTTT.